This TCR beta chain was observed in a study of blood T cell repertoires in COVID-19. Across the whole study: Researchers got acute and convalescent COVID-19 samples from the United States, Italy and Spain.

Germline V gene data show CDR1 as SQVTM and CDR2 as ANQGSEA. This CDR3 is built from 8 residues. Measured with immunoSEQ multiplex PCR; TCRdb has only the in-frame clones, and not every one. The sample holds about 120,000 clones; around three quarters are singletons and the top ten take 6.2%. In the case of this clone: A read error may account for a junction end that differs from germline.

The sample was peripheral blood. The chain employs TRBV29-1 and TRBJ1-4, with D unresolved. The sequence came from a man aged 70-80 years with acute or convalescent COVID-19. CDR3 sequence (DNA): TGCAGCGGGCAAAAGTCTCTTTTT. This translates into CSGQKSLF.